This paragraph reports one T cell receptor (beta chain). This entry belongs to a study of control samples from healthy donors and cancer patients. Repertoires were generated with immunoSEQ multiplex PCR, while TCRdb's copy carries only in-frame clones and drops some. Of approximately 130,000 clones listed, roughly 86% were seen once; the top ten hold roughly 3%. Germline CDR1 reads ENHRY; CDR2 reads SYGVKD. The CDR3 consists of 13 residues. Trimming removed 2 bases from V and 4 bases from J, with 8 bases in between. This TCR derives from a man aged 55-75 years in good health. This chain uses TRBV10-3 with TRBJ1-1; D is undetermined. Sequenced sample: blood. The CDR3 coding sequence is TGTGCCATCAGTGAGAAATGGACCACTGAAGCTTTCTTT. It yields the protein CAISEKWTTEAFF.